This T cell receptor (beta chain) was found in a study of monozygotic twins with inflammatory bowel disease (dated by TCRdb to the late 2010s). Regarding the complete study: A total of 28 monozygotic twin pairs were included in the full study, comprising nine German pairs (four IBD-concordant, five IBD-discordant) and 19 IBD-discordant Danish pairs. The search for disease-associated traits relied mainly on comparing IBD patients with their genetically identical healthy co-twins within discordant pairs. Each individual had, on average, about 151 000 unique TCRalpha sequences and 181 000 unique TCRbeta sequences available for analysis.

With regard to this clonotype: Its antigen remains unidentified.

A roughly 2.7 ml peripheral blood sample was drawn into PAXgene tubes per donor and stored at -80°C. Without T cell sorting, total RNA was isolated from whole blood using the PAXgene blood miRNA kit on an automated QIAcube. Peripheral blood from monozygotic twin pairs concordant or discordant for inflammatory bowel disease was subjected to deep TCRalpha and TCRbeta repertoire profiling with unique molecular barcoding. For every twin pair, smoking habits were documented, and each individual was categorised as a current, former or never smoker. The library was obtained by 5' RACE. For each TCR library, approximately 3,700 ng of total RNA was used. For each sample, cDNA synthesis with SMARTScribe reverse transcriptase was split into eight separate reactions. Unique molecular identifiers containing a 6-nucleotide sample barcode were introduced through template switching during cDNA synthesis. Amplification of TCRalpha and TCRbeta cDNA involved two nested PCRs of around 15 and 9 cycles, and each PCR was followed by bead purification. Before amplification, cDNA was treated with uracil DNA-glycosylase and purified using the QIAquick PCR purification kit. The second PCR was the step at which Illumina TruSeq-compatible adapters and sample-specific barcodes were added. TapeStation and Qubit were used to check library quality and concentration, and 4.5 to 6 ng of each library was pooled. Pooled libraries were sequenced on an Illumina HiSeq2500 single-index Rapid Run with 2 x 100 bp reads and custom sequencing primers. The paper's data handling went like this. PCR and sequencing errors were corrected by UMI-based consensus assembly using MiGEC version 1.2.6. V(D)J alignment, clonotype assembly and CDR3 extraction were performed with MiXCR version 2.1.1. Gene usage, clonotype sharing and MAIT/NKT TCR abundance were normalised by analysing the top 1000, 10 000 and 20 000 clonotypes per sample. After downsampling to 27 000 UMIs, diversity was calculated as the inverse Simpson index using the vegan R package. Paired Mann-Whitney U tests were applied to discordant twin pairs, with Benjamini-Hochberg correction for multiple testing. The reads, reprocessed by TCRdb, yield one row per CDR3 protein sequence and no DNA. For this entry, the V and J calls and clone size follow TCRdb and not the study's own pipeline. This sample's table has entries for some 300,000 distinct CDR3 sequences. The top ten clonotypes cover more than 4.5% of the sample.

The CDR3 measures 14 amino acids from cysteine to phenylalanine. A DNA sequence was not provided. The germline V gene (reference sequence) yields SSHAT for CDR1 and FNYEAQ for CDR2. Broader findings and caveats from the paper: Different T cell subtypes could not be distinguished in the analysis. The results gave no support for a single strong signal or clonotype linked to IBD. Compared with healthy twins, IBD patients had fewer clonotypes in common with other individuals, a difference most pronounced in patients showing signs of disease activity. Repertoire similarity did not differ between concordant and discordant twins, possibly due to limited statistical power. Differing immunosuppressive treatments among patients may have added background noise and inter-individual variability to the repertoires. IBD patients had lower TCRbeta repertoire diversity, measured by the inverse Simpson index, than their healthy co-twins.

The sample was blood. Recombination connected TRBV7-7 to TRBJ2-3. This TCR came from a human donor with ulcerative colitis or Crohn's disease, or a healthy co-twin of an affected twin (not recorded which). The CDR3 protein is CASSSRFSTDTQYF.